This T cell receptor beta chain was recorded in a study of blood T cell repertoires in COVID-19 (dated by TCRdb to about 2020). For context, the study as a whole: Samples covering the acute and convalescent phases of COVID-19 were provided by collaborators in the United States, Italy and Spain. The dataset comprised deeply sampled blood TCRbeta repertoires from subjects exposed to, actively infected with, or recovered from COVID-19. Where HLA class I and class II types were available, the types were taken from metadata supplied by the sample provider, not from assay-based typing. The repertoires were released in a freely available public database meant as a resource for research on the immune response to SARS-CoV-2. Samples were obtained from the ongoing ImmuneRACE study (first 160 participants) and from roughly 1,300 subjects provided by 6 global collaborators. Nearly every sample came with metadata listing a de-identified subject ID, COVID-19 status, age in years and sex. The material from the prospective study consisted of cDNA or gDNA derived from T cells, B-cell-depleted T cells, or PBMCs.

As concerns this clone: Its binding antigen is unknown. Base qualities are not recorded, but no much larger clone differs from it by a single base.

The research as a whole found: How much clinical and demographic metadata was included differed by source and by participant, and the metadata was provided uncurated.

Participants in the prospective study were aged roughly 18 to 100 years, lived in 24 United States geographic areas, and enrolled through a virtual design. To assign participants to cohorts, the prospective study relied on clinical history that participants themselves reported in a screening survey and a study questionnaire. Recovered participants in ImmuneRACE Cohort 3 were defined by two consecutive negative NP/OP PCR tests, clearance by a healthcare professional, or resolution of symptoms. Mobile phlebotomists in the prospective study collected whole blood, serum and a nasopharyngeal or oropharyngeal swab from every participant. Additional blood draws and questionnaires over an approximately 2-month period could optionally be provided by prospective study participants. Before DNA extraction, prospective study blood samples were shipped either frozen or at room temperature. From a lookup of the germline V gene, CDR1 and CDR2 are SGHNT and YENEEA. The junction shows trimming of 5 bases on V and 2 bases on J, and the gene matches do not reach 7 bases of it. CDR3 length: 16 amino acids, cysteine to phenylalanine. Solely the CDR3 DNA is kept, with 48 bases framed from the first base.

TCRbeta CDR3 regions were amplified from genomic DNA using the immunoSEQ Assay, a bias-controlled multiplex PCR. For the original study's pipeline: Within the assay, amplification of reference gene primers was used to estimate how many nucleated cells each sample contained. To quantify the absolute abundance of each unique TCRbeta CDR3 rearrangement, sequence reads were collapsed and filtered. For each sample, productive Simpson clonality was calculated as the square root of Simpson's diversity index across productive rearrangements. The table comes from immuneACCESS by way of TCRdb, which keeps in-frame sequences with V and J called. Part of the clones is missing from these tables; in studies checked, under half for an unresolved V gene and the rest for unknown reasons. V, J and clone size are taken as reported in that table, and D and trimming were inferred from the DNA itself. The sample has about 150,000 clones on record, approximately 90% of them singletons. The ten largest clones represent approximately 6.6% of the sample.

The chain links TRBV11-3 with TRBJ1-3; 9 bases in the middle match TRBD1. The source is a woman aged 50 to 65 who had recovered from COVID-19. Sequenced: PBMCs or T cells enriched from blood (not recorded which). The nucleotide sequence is TGTGCCAGCAGCGCGACAGGGGGGTTTGCTGGAAACACCATATATTTT. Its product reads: CASSATGGFAGNTIYF.